This T cell receptor beta chain was recorded in a study of CD8 T cells in Susac syndrome. Random hexamers were used to reverse transcribe about 0.5 to 1 ug of RNA. The TCR beta CDR3 was amplified by immunoSEQ multiplex PCR across 54 Vbeta, 13 Jbeta. TCRdb re-derived calls from the immunoSEQ multiplex PCR reads in MiXCR, one entry per CDR3 protein. The table lists a few hundred thousand distinct CDR3 sequences, over 75% of them singletons. The CD8+ and CD4+ T cells were negatively isolated, with the TEMRA cells enriched by FACS. This clonotype originated in a human donor with multiple sclerosis. The sample was CD8+ T cells from PBMCs.

The CDR3 protein is CASSLVSGNLYEQYF. Here the CDR3 DNA reads TGTGCCAGCAGTTTGGTTAGCGGGAATCTCTACGAGCAGTACTTC. V is TRBV28 and J is TRBJ2-7; 8 bases are shared with TRBD2. V shed 3 bases, J shed 3 bases, and the junction held 7 bases outside the gene matches. The CDR3 has 15 residues. Per germline, CDR1 MDHEN and CDR2 SYDVKM.